Listed below are T cell receptor beta chains from one sample, sequenced in a study of blood T cells in healthy people across ages. One entry per CDR3 protein results from TCRdb running MiXCR on the 5' RACE reads. This sample has about 1.8 million distinct CDR3 sequences; roughly 52% occur once, and the top ten carry 2% to 2.5%. Source material: blood. All receptors come from a woman in her forties in good health. Each CDR3 is given with its conserved first and last residue. Fields, in order: clone size, J gene, D gene, V gene, CDR3 protein, CDR3 DNA. A D gene is named only where the DNA matches it firmly. Expanded clones are given a class, and other clones once, few, many or no size at all.

abundance: -; j_gene: TRBJ2-3; d_gene: -; v_gene: TRBV12-3/TRBV12-4; CDR3aa: CASPGPNPDTQYF; CDR3nt: TGTGCCAGCCCAGGCCCCAACCCAGATACGCAGTATTTT
abundance: -; j_gene: TRBJ1-6; d_gene: TRBD1; v_gene: TRBV6-6; CDR3aa: CASHSTGNNSPLHF; CDR3nt: TGTGCCAGCCACTCGACAGGGAATAATTCACCCCTCCACTTT
abundance: many; j_gene: TRBJ2-6; d_gene: -; v_gene: TRBV5-1; CDR3aa: CASSLVSSGANVLTF; CDR3nt: TGTGCCAGCAGCTTAGTAAGCTCTGGGGCCAACGTCCTGACTTTC
abundance: -; j_gene: TRBJ1-6; d_gene: TRBD1; v_gene: TRBV5-1; CDR3aa: CASSLGQGENSPLHF; CDR3nt: TGTGCCAGCAGCTTAGGGCAGGGGGAAAATTCACCCCTCCACTTT
abundance: -; j_gene: TRBJ2-1; d_gene: TRBD2; v_gene: TRBV25-1; CDR3aa: CASSEGGGYNEQFF; CDR3nt: TGTGCCAGCAGTGAAGGCGGGGGATACAATGAGCAGTTCTTC
abundance: many; j_gene: TRBJ2-3; d_gene: -; v_gene: TRBV7-2; CDR3aa: CASSPSGTDTQYF; CDR3nt: TGTGCCAGCAGTCCTTCCGGGACAGATACGCAGTATTTT
abundance: few; j_gene: TRBJ2-7; d_gene: TRBD1; v_gene: TRBV7-9; CDR3aa: CASSLWGQGLHLSYEQYF; CDR3nt: TGTGCCAGCAGCTTATGGGGACAGGGTCTTCATTTATCCTACGAGCAGTACTTC
abundance: many; j_gene: TRBJ2-7; d_gene: TRBD1; v_gene: TRBV7-2; CDR3aa: CASSLRGQGSEQYF; CDR3nt: TGTGCCAGCAGCTTACGGGGACAGGGTTCCGAGCAGTACTTC
abundance: few; j_gene: TRBJ1-4; d_gene: -; v_gene: TRBV6-1; CDR3aa: CASSEERATNEKLFF; CDR3nt: TGTGCCAGCAGTGAAGAGAGGGCAACTAATGAAAAACTGTTTTTT
abundance: -; j_gene: TRBJ2-7; d_gene: -; v_gene: TRBV14; CDR3aa: CASSHPGRTGYEQYF; CDR3nt: TGTGCCAGCAGCCACCCGGGGAGGACCGGTTACGAGCAGTACTTC
abundance: -; j_gene: TRBJ2-1; d_gene: -; v_gene: TRBV27; CDR3aa: CASSPGPYPGDEQFF; CDR3nt: TGTGCCAGCAGCCCCGGACCATACCCCGGGGATGAGCAGTTCTTC
abundance: few; j_gene: TRBJ2-5; d_gene: -; v_gene: TRBV4-2; CDR3aa: CASSQDTPGSEGETQYF; CDR3nt: TGTGCCAGCAGCCAAGATACGCCGGGCTCGGAGGGGGAGACCCAGTACTTC
abundance: -; j_gene: TRBJ2-7; d_gene: -; v_gene: TRBV20-1; CDR3aa: CSASQGGRYEQYF; CDR3nt: TGCAGTGCTAGCCAGGGTGGGAGGTACGAGCAGTACTTC
abundance: -; j_gene: TRBJ2-5; d_gene: -; v_gene: TRBV4-1; CDR3aa: CASSPCGRGMGETQYF; CDR3nt: TGCGCCAGCAGCCCCTGCGGTAGGGGTATGGGAGAGACCCAGTACTTC
abundance: -; j_gene: TRBJ2-7; d_gene: -; v_gene: TRBV6-2/TRBV6-3; CDR3aa: CASSYGYLARYEQYF; CDR3nt: TGTGCCAGCAGTTACGGATATCTAGCTCGCTACGAGCAGTACTTC
abundance: -; j_gene: TRBJ1-1; d_gene: -; v_gene: TRBV7-2; CDR3aa: CASSLGLGAPGQAFF; CDR3nt: TGTGCCAGCAGCTTAGGGCTGGGGGCGCCAGGTCAAGCTTTCTTT
abundance: -; j_gene: TRBJ2-4; d_gene: -; v_gene: TRBV7-3; CDR3aa: CASSPGRGQNIQYF; CDR3nt: TGTGCCAGCAGCCCCGGAAGGGGCCAAAACATTCAGTACTTC
abundance: -; j_gene: TRBJ2-3; d_gene: -; v_gene: TRBV29-1; CDR3aa: CSVSRGHGDTQYF; CDR3nt: TGCAGCGTTTCACGTGGGCACGGCGATACGCAGTATTTT
abundance: -; j_gene: TRBJ2-7; d_gene: -; v_gene: TRBV5-1; CDR3aa: CASSWPGLSYEQYF; CDR3nt: TGCGCCAGCAGCTGGCCAGGGCTCTCCTACGAGCAGTACTTC
abundance: -; j_gene: TRBJ2-7; d_gene: -; v_gene: TRBV7-2; CDR3aa: CASSLDKGRESYEQYF; CDR3nt: TGTGCCAGCAGCTTAGATAAGGGTCGGGAGTCCTACGAGCAGTACTTC
abundance: few; j_gene: TRBJ2-3; d_gene: -; v_gene: TRBV12-3/TRBV12-4; CDR3aa: CASSLYSPGGHTDTQYF; CDR3nt: TGTGCCAGCAGTCTATACAGTCCGGGGGGCCACACAGATACGCAGTATTTT
abundance: -; j_gene: TRBJ2-1; d_gene: TRBD2; v_gene: TRBV12-3/TRBV12-4; CDR3aa: CASSLYSVGGGEANEQFF; CDR3nt: TGTGCCAGCAGTTTATATTCAGTTGGCGGGGGTGAGGCAAATGAGCAGTTCTTC
abundance: -; j_gene: TRBJ2-1; d_gene: -; v_gene: TRBV11-3; CDR3aa: CASSPGASGGNEQFF; CDR3nt: TGTGCCAGCAGCCCAGGGGCTAGCGGAGGGAATGAGCAGTTCTTC
abundance: -; j_gene: TRBJ2-7; d_gene: TRBD2; v_gene: TRBV4-2; CDR3aa: CASSRAGVVGEQYF; CDR3nt: TGTGCCAGTTCGAGAGCGGGAGTGGTCGGCGAGCAGTACTTC
abundance: -; j_gene: TRBJ2-1; d_gene: -; v_gene: TRBV6-2/TRBV6-3; CDR3aa: CASSYSRARPENEQFF; CDR3nt: TGTGCCAGCAGTTACTCGAGGGCTAGGCCTGAGAATGAGCAGTTCTTC
abundance: -; j_gene: TRBJ1-1; d_gene: -; v_gene: TRBV12-1; CDR3aa: CASSFQRDRGPNTEAFF; CDR3nt: TGTGCCAGCAGCTTTCAACGGGACAGGGGGCCGAACACTGAAGCTTTCTTT
abundance: -; j_gene: TRBJ1-6; d_gene: TRBD1; v_gene: TRBV7-9; CDR3aa: CASSLALRTGNSPLHF; CDR3nt: TGTGCCAGCAGCTTAGCGCTCCGGACAGGGAATTCACCCCTCCACTTT
abundance: few; j_gene: TRBJ1-5; d_gene: -; v_gene: TRBV5-1; CDR3aa: CASSWGAPNQPQHF; CDR3nt: TGCGCCAGCAGCTGGGGGGCCCCCAATCAGCCCCAGCATTTT
abundance: -; j_gene: TRBJ2-1; d_gene: TRBD1; v_gene: TRBV6-5; CDR3aa: CASSYRQGVYNEQFF; CDR3nt: TGTGCCAGCAGTTATCGACAGGGGGTCTACAATGAGCAGTTCTTC
abundance: -; j_gene: TRBJ2-1; d_gene: -; v_gene: TRBV5-1; CDR3aa: CASSLQGPSMGGNEQFF; CDR3nt: TGCGCCAGCAGCTTACAGGGTCCAAGCATGGGGGGCAATGAGCAGTTCTTC
abundance: -; j_gene: TRBJ2-5; d_gene: -; v_gene: TRBV7-2; CDR3aa: CASSLALGLNRETQYF; CDR3nt: TGTGCCAGCAGCTTAGCGCTCGGACTGAATAGAGAGACCCAGTACTTC
abundance: -; j_gene: TRBJ2-5; d_gene: TRBD2; v_gene: TRBV9; CDR3aa: CASSQGLLPETQYF; CDR3nt: TGTGCCAGCAGCCAGGGACTACTCCCAGAGACCCAGTACTTC
abundance: -; j_gene: TRBJ2-5; d_gene: -; v_gene: TRBV6-2/TRBV6-3; CDR3aa: CASSLRQNVVSRETQYF; CDR3nt: TGTGCCAGCAGTTTACGACAGAATGTGGTCAGCAGGGAGACCCAGTACTTC
abundance: few; j_gene: TRBJ1-2; d_gene: TRBD1; v_gene: TRBV12-3/TRBV12-4; CDR3aa: CASSPIYRGGYTF; CDR3nt: TGTGCCAGCAGTCCCATCTACAGGGGTGGCTACACCTTC
abundance: -; j_gene: TRBJ2-5; d_gene: TRBD1; v_gene: TRBV7-3; CDR3aa: CASSLKSPDRGGQETQYF; CDR3nt: TGTGCCAGCAGCTTAAAGTCGCCGGACAGGGGTGGACAAGAGACCCAGTACTTC
abundance: -; j_gene: TRBJ1-2; d_gene: -; v_gene: TRBV6-2/TRBV6-3; CDR3aa: CASSAKIANYGYTF; CDR3nt: TGTGCCAGCAGCGCCAAGATAGCTAACTATGGCTACACCTTC
abundance: -; j_gene: TRBJ2-3; d_gene: TRBD2; v_gene: TRBV15; CDR3aa: CATSRDGSGGATDTQYF; CDR3nt: TGTGCCACCAGCAGAGATGGCAGCGGGGGGGCAACAGATACGCAGTATTTT
abundance: -; j_gene: TRBJ1-1; d_gene: -; v_gene: TRBV5-1; CDR3aa: CASSLMGGLRNTEAFF; CDR3nt: TGCGCCAGCAGCTTGATGGGAGGTCTGAGAAACACTGAAGCTTTCTTT
abundance: once; j_gene: TRBJ2-6; d_gene: TRBD1; v_gene: TRBV12-3/TRBV12-4; CDR3aa: CASSLYTGGGGANVLTF; CDR3nt: TGTGCCAGCAGTTTATACACAGGGGGCGGGGGGGCCAACGTCCTGACTTTC
abundance: -; j_gene: TRBJ2-1; d_gene: TRBD2; v_gene: TRBV7-2; CDR3aa: CASSIATSGYYNEQFF; CDR3nt: TGTGCCAGCAGCATAGCGACTAGCGGCTACTACAATGAGCAGTTCTTC
abundance: -; j_gene: TRBJ2-5; d_gene: -; v_gene: TRBV7-2; CDR3aa: CASGRKVIETQYF; CDR3nt: TGTGCCAGCGGGCGGAAGGTTATCGAGACCCAGTACTTC
abundance: few; j_gene: TRBJ1-1; d_gene: -; v_gene: TRBV7-2; CDR3aa: CASSLIGEGPSAEAFF; CDR3nt: TGTGCCAGCAGCTTAATTGGAGAAGGGCCATCCGCTGAAGCTTTCTTT
abundance: -; j_gene: TRBJ1-4; d_gene: -; v_gene: TRBV4-3; CDR3aa: CASSQVQGMGTNEKLFF; CDR3nt: TGCGCCAGCAGCCAAGTTCAGGGGATGGGTACTAATGAAAAACTGTTTTTT